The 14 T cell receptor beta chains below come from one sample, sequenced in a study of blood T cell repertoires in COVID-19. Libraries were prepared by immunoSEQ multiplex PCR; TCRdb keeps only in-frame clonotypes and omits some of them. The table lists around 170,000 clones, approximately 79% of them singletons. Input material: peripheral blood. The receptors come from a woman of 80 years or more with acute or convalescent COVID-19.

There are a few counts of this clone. In DNA form, the CDR3 reads TGTGCCAGCAGCGTAGCCTACCGAGGGCCCTACAATGAGCAGTTCTTC. Its translation: CASSVAYRGPYNEQFF. The genes are TRBV9 and TRBJ2-1; TRBD2 might be the D (5 bases). Trimming took 0 bases from V and 2 from J, leaving 12 bases between them. CDR3 length: 16 residues. The germline CDR1 and CDR2 sequences are SGDLS and YYNGEE.

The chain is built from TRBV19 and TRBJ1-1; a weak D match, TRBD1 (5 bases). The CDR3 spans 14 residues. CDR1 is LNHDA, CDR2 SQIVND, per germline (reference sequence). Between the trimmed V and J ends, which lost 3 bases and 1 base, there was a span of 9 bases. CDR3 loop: CASSMGLTNTEAFF. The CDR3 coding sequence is TGTGCCAGTAGTATGGGGCTAACGAACACTGAAGCTTTCTTT.

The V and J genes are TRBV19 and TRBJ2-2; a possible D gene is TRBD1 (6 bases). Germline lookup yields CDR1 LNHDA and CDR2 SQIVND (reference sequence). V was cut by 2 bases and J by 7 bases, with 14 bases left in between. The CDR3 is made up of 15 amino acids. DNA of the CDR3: TGTGCCAGTAGTATAAGACAGGTTGAAGGCGGGGAGCTGTTTTTT. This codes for CASSIRQVEGGELFF.

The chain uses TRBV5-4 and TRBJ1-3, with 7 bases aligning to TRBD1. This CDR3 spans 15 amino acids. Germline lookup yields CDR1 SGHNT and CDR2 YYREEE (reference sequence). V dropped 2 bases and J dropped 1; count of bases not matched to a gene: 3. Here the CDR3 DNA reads TGTGCCAGCAGCTTCGGCAGGGGGTCTGGAAACACCATATATTTT. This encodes CASSFGRGSGNTIYF.

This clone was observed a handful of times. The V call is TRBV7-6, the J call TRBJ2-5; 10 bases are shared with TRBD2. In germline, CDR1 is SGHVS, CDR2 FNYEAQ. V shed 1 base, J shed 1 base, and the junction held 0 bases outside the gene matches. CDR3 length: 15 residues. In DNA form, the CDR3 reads TGTGCCAGCAGCTTAGGGACTAGCGGCCAAGAGACCCAGTACTTC. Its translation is CASSLGTSGQETQYF. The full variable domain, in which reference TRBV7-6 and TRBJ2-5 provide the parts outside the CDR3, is GAGVSQSPRYKVTKRGQDVALRCDPISGHVSLYWYRQALGQGPEFLTYFNYEAQQDKSGLPNDRFSAERPEGSISTLTIQRTEQRDSAMYRCASSLGTSGQETQYFGPGTRLLVL.

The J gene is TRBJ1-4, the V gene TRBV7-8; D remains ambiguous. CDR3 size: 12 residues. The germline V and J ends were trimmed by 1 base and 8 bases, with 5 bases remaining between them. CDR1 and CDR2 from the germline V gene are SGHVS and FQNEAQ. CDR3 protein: CASSLVREKLFF. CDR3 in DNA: TGTGCCAGCAGCTTAGTTAGAGAAAAACTGTTTTTT.

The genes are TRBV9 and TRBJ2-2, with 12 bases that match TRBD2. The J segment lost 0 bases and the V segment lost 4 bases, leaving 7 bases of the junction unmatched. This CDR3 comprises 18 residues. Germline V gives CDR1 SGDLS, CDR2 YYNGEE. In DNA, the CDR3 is TGTGCCAGCAGCTTACTAGCGGGAGGACTTTCGAACACCGGGGAGCTGTTTTTT. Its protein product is CASSLLAGGLSNTGELFF.

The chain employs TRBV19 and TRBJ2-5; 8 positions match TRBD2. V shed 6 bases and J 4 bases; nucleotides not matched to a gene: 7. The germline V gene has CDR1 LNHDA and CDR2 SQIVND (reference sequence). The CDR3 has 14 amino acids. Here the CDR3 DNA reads TGTGCCAGTAGCTCGGCCGGGGGGGGAGAGACCCAGTACTTC. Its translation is CASSSAGGGETQYF. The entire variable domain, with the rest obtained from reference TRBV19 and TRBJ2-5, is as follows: DGGITQSPKYLFRKEGQNVTLSCEQNLNHDAMYWYRQDPGQGLRLIYYSQIVNDFQKGDIAEGYSVSREKKESFPLTVTSAQKNPTAFYLCASSSAGGGETQYFGPGTRLLVL.

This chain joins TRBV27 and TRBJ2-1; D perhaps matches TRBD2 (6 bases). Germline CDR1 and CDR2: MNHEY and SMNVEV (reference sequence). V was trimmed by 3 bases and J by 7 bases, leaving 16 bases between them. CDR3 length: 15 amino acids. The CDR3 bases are TGTGCCAGCAGTTTTAGCGGAGGAACTGGGAATGAGCAGTTCTTC. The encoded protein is CASSFSGGTGNEQFF.

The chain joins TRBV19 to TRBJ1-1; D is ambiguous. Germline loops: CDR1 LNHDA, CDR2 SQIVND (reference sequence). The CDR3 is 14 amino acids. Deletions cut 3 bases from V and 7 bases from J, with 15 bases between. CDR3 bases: TGTGCCAGTAGTATGGTAAGAGGGTGGAGTGAAGCTTTCTTT. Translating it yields CASSMVRGWSEAFF.

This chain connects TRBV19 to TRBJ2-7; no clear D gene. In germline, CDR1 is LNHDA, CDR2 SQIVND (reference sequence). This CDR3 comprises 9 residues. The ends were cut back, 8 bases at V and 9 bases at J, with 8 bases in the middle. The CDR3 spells CASPFLQYF. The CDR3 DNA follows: TGTGCCAGTCCCTTTTTGCAGTACTTC.

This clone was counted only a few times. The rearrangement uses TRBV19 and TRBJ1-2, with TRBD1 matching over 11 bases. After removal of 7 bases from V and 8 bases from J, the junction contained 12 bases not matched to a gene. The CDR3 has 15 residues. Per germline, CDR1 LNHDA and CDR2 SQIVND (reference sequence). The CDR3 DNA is TGTGCCAGTACCAAAGGGACAGGGGGGACCAAAGGCTACACCTTC. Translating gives CASTKGTGGTKGYTF.

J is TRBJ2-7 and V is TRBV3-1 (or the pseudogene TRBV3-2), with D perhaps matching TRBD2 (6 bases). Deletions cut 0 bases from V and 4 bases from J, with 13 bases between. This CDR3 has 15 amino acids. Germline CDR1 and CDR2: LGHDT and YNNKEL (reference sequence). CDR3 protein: CASSQDLSSEYEQYF. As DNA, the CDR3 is TGTGCCAGCAGCCAAGATCTTTCTAGCGAATACGAGCAGTACTTC.

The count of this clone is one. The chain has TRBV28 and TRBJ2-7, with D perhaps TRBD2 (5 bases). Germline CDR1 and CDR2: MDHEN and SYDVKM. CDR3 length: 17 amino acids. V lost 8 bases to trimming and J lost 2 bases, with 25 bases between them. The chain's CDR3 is CASDWAGVKAPTYEQYF. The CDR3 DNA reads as TGTGCCAGCGATTGGGCCGGGGTAAAAGCCCCAACCTACGAGCAGTACTTC.